Following are 4 T cell receptor beta chains from one sample sequenced in a study of cytomegalovirus exposure and HLA in healthy donors. TCRdb keeps only in-frame clones here, not all; method: immunoSEQ multiplex PCR. The table has around 70,000 clones, 94% seen once; the top ten hold 1.5% to 1.9%. Sequencing was done on a sample of PBMCs. The receptors were sampled from a man aged 18 to 29 in good health and CMV-seropositive.

The CDR3 reads CASSPASGSTDTQYF. The CDR3 coding sequence is TGTGCCAGCAGCCCCGCCTCCGGGAGCACAGATACGCAGTATTTT. The V gene is TRBV7-9, the J gene TRBJ2-3, with D uncertain. From germline, CDR1 is SEHNR and CDR2 FQNEAQ (reference sequence). V was trimmed by 5 bases and J by 0 bases, leaving 12 bases between them. This CDR3 contains 15 residues.

V and J are TRBV10-3 and TRBJ2-1; no reliable D call. The V end was cut by 3 bases, the J end by 12 bases, with 12 bases between. Per germline, CDR1 ENHRY and CDR2 SYGVKD. The CDR3 extends over 12 amino acids. CDR3: CAISDSRLGQFF. The CDR3 DNA follows: TGTGCCATCAGTGATAGTAGGCTAGGGCAGTTCTTC.

This sequence joins TRBV5-1 and TRBJ2-2, with TRBD1 matching 7 bases. This CDR3 contains 17 residues. The germline gives CDR1 SGHRS, CDR2 YFSETQ. After removal of 0 bases from V and 4 bases from J, the junction contained 9 bases not matched to a gene. The CDR3 loop reads CASSLALRQGRTGELFF. The CDR3 nucleotides are TGCGCCAGCAGCTTGGCCTTGAGACAGGGACGCACCGGGGAGCTGTTTTTT.

The rearrangement links TRBV5-1 to TRBJ1-1, with TRBD1 identical over 7 bases. The CDR3 has 14 residues. V lost 2 bases, J lost 1 base, and 2 bases stayed unmatched. The V gene's germline CDR1 is SGHRS and CDR2 YFSETQ. CDR3 region: CASSLGTANTEAFF. In DNA, the CDR3 is TGCGCCAGCAGCTTAGGGACAGCGAACACTGAAGCTTTCTTT.